This T cell receptor (beta chain) appears in the sequencing data of a study of graft-versus-host responses after intestinal transplantation (dated by TCRdb to about 2021). Regarding the research as a whole: Multivisceral, liver-intestinal, or isolated intestinal transplants were received by the recipients. Alloreactive clones were identified by sequencing pre-transplant mixed lymphocyte reaction products and comparing them with unstimulated pre-transplant donor and recipient T cells. A peak of at least 4% donor T cells among recipient peripheral blood mononuclear cells was the definition used for donor T cell macrochimerism. Every recipient was given anti-thymocyte globulin induction, followed by roughly 3 years of maintenance tacrolimus and steroids. Instead of going to the commercial service, samples from a few later patients were sequenced in-house on an Illumina MiSeq and processed with MiXCR. A cohort of roughly 25 intestinal transplant recipients, including one retransplant, was enrolled, and a few patients lacking pretransplant specimens were excluded. After intestinal transplantation, graft-versus-host and host-versus-graft alloreactive T cell clones were followed in the graft, circulation and bone marrow using bulk TCR-beta CDR3 sequencing.

Library generation was performed with the immunoSEQ multiplex PCR assay. For most patients, genomic DNA was subjected to high-throughput TCR-beta CDR3 sequencing by Adaptive Biotechnologies. In the original analysis: TCR sequencing data were retrieved from Adaptive's ImmunoSEQ software for 18 patients, whereas three other patients were processed with MiXCR and VDJtools. CDR3 nucleotide sequences shared between donor and recipient were removed because their origin could not be assigned. Alloreactive clones required at least 2-fold expansion over unstimulated cells and minimum CFSE-low frequency of 0.002% (template counts) or 0.001% (read counts). A clone was considered mappable if detected in the sequenced pre-transplant spleen, lymph node, or MLR CFSE-low populations of the donor or recipient. The cumulative frequency of alloreactive clones was calculated as a percentage of all sequences, weighted by copy number. Held by TCRdb, this immuneACCESS table contains in-frame sequences only and omits some clones. Under half of the omission traces to an unresolved V gene where checked; the cause of the rest is unknown. Clone size and V and J calls were adopted from that table, with D and trimming inferred from the DNA. The sample table contains about 64,000 clones; only one count was recorded for roughly 92% of them. Around 7.1% of the sample rests with the top ten.

Concerning this clone itself: Its antigen is currently not known. The input lacks base qualities; no much larger clone sits a single base away.

Results and caveats for the whole study, not just this receptor: GvH clones were found in recipient bone marrow, and some of the GvH clones appeared earlier in ileal mucosa or blood, which is consistent with an intestinal mucosal origin. Peak levels of circulating GvH clones were associated with declines in HvG clones early after transplant. Conclusions were limited by the relatively low number and heterogeneity of intestinal transplant patients. Patients with donor T cell macrochimerism had high GvH to HvG T cell clonal ratios in their allografts.

Bone marrow was aspirated after transplant from the posterior iliac crest or another site chosen by the physician. Specimen: bone marrow, collected approximately 700 days after intestinal transplantation. The clonotype comes from a human patient who received an intestinal transplant, so some T cells may come from the graft donor.

The sequenced DNA is TGCGCCAGCAGCCAAGATCCAGGAACGGGTTCACCCCTCCACTTT. The encoded protein is CASSQDPGTGSPLHF. The rearranged chain carries TRBV4-1 and TRBJ1-6, with the D gene too uncertain to name. V loses 0 bases, J loses 9 bases, and the germline ends lie 12 bases apart. Reading from cysteine to phenylalanine, the CDR3 counts 15 amino acids. The entry retains the CDR3 DNA only, 45 bases that are in frame from base 1. CDR1 and CDR2 are drawn from the germline V gene: MGHRA, YSYEKL.